Below, one T cell receptor (beta chain) is given with its context. Trimming shortened V by 0 bases and J by 2 bases, and 8 bases separated the two germline ends. The CDR3 runs 14 residues. Germline CDR1 reads SGHRS; CDR2 reads YFSETQ. Per the authors' pipeline: The authors estimated nucleated cell counts from reference gene primer amplification. TCRdb's table, derived via immunoSEQ multiplex PCR, lists solely in-frame clones and lacks some. V and J calls and clone size are as listed in that table; D and trimming were resolved from the DNA. The data hold about 45,000 clones, with around 85% observed a single time. This sample is part of a study of blood T cell repertoires in COVID-19. At the level of the study: Acute and convalescent COVID-19 samples came from the United States, Italy and Spain. Sample material is recorded as cDNA or gDNA derived from T cells, B-cell-depleted T cells, or PBMCs.

The chain links TRBV5-1 to TRBJ1-2; perhaps TRBD1 as D (5 bases). Specimen: peripheral blood. The source of this sequence is a woman of 80 years or more with acute or convalescent COVID-19. CDR3 protein: CASSLEGLNYGYTF. The CDR3 nucleotides read TGCGCCAGCAGCTTGGAGGGACTGAACTATGGCTACACCTTC.